Listed here is a single T cell receptor (beta chain). It lacks a known antigen. Per-nucleotide qualities are absent, and no much larger clonotype sits a single base away. TCRbeta CDR3 regions were amplified from genomic DNA by means of the immunoSEQ Assay, a bias-controlled multiplex PCR. In the authors' own workflow: The number of nucleated cells in each sample was estimated from the amplification of reference gene primers within the assay. To quantify the absolute abundance of each unique TCRbeta CDR3 rearrangement, sequence reads were collapsed and filtered. Productive Simpson clonality was computed per sample as the square root of Simpson's diversity index over productive rearrangements. The immuneACCESS repertoire file appears here via TCRdb, limited to in-frame rearrangements. These files lack a portion of the clones; in checked studies, under half of the deficit traces to unresolved V genes, and the cause of the others is not known. The V and J calls and clone size are taken from that table; D and trimming were inferred from the DNA. The sample table lists tens of thousands of clones, 91% of them with a count of one. The leading ten clones occupy around 9% of the sample.

The data originate from a study of blood T cell repertoires in COVID-19 (TCRdb year 2020). Background on the whole study: Samples covering the acute and convalescent phases of COVID-19 were provided by collaborators in the United States, Italy and Spain. Subjects who had been exposed to COVID-19, were actively infected with it, or had recovered from it provided the deeply sampled blood TCRbeta repertoires that made up the dataset. Where available, HLA class I and class II types were taken from metadata supplied by the sample provider and were not determined by assay-based typing. The material from the prospective study consisted of cDNA or gDNA derived from T cells, B-cell-depleted T cells, or PBMCs. The samples were drawn from two sources: the first 160 participants of the ongoing ImmuneRACE study, and 1,000 to 1,500 subjects contributed by 6 global collaborators. The repertoires were released in a freely available public database intended as a resource for research on the immune response to SARS-CoV-2. The sample metadata nearly always contained a de-identified subject ID, COVID-19 status, age in years and sex. Summary of the overall study and its limitations: The quantity of clinical and demographic metadata differed by source and by participant and was supplied without curation.

CDR1 and CDR2 are read off the germline V gene as LGHNA and YNFKEQ. V is pared back by 0 bases and J by 0 bases, with 12 bases lying between the germline termini. The CDR3 contains 16 residues, cysteine and phenylalanine counted. Kept here is only the CDR3 DNA, which spans 48 bases and is read in frame from base 1. Each collaborating institution followed its own protocols to collect whole blood in K2EDTA tubes. Collaborator samples were shipped for TCRbeta analysis as frozen whole blood, isolated PBMCs, or DNA extracted from either sample type. Recombination linked TRBV4-2 to TRBJ2-7; TRBD1 could be the D gene, as 6 bases match. The receptor comes from a human donor in a cohort sampled during active COVID-19. Sequenced: peripheral blood. The CDR3 protein: CASSQETGTSSYEQYF. The nucleotides read TGTGCCAGCAGCCAAGAGACAGGAACCAGCTCCTACGAGCAGTACTTC.